The text below deals with one T cell receptor beta chain. Its antigen is not known. Sequencing used immunoSEQ multiplex PCR; TCRdb keeps in-frame clones, though not all of them. The sample includes more than 65,000 clones, around 82% seen only once; the top ten take 0.35% to 0.45%. This record comes from a study of graft-versus-host responses after intestinal transplantation. About the study: Multivisceral, liver-intestinal, or isolated intestinal grafts went to recipients. Anti-thymocyte globulin was used for induction in all recipients, who then took tacrolimus and steroids for roughly three years.

Study findings and constraints: GvH clones occurred in recipient marrow; some first appeared in ileum or blood.

Unmatched junction bases numbered 4, after V lost 5 bases and J lost 5 bases. Per the germline V gene, CDR1 is MNHEY and CDR2 is SMNVEV (reference sequence). The CDR3 runs 13 residues. The V call is TRBV27, the J call TRBJ1-2, with 8 bases that match TRBD1. Material: unstimulated CD4+ T cells sorted from spleen or lymph node cells, obtained before transplant. The receptor's source is a human donor who was the organ donor for an intestinal transplant. The CDR3 nucleotides read TGTGCCAGCAGTCCCAGGACAGGGTATGGCTACACCTTC. Protein: CASSPRTGYGYTF.